These T cell receptor beta chains were read from a single sample in a study of OX40 agonist ivuxolimab in advanced cancers. Profiling relied on immunoSEQ multiplex PCR, and the TCRdb table lists in-frame clones only, not all of them. The sample consists of 75,000 to 100,000 clones, around four fifths of them appearing once. Material: CD4+ or CD8+ T cells sorted from blood, obtained in a trial of the OX40 agonist ivuxolimab. The receptor set was obtained from an adult with an advanced solid tumor such as melanoma, head and neck, liver or kidney cancer. Both conserved end residues are part of each CDR3. Fields, in order: V gene, CDR3 length, clone size, J gene, CDR3 protein. A clone size is listed for some rows: how often the clone was seen (once, few, many), or a class if it is expanded.

>TRBV14|18|-|TRBJ2-1
CASSQDRRIGGAYNEQFF
>TRBV4-1|16|-|TRBJ1-5
CASSQVEGLGTQPQHF
>TRBV7-3|15|-|TRBJ2-1
CASRYVGSPYNEQFF
>TRBV6-5|15|-|TRBJ1-4
CASRAEGLGYEKLFF
>TRBV9|14|-|TRBJ1-4
CASSRLGTNEKLFF
>TRBV6-4|14|-|TRBJ2-2
CASSVEEGTGELFF
>TRBV28|15|-|TRBJ1-5
CASSLGGTGNQPQHF
>TRBV7-2|14|-|TRBJ2-7
CASSLVTGSYEQYF
>TRBV10-3|15|-|TRBJ2-2
CAISGFRGEAGELFF
>TRBV19|16|-|TRBJ2-2
CASSQHQGANTGELFF
>TRBV29-1|14|-|TRBJ2-4
CSVILSGGKNIQYF
>TRBV5-1|16|-|TRBJ1-1
CASTSGGGFSITEAFF
>TRBV5-1|16|once|TRBJ2-2
CASSLTGTPTTGELFF
>TRBV6-5|13|-|TRBJ1-4
CASRDTANEKLFF
>TRBV7-3|13|-|TRBJ2-5
CASSSDSLETQYF
>TRBV28|12|-|TRBJ1-1
CASRQVNTEAFF
>TRBV6-1|14|once|TRBJ1-1
CASRTRGLNTEAFF
>TRBV7-3|14|once|TRBJ2-1
CASSTSGQGNEQFF
>TRBV6-5|13|-|TRBJ1-6
CASSEKVNSPLHF
>TRBV27|16|-|TRBJ1-1
CASSQRMTTMNTEAFF
>TRBV4-2|17|-|TRBJ1-2
CASSQVPVKGSAYGYTF
>TRBV28|13|-|TRBJ1-2
CASTGLTNYGYTF
>TRBV19|11|-|TRBJ2-5
CASRSEGTQYF
>TRBV4-3|16|few|TRBJ1-4
CASSQGAREYNEKLFF
>TRBV29-1|16|-|TRBJ2-7
CSVKLNRDRVPSGQYF
>TRBV5-4|13|-|TRBJ2-1
CASRFRGGNEQFF
>TRBV13|13|-|TRBJ2-7
CASSFKVSYEQYF
>TRBV7-2|11|-|TRBJ1-5
CASSRGDTQHF
>TRBV5-6|15|-|TRBJ1-1
CASSFLDRRYQEAFF
>TRBV5-5|13|-|TRBJ1-1
CASSLAHSTEAFF
>TRBV5-1|15|-|TRBJ2-1
CASSLAGSSYNEQFF
>TRBV7-2|15|-|TRBJ1-1
CASSPRGVLNTEAFF
>TRBV7-3|14|-|TRBJ1-1
CASSPAGRSTEAFF
>TRBV19|16|-|TRBJ2-1
CASSIDAASGNNEQFF
>TRBV2|13|-|TRBJ1-1
CASSEDRGGKAFF
>TRBV30|16|few|TRBJ1-5
CAWSVAGGRRSQPQHF
>TRBV11-2|15|once|TRBJ2-5
CASSLLTGLQETQYF
>TRBV7-2|13|-|TRBJ1-1
CASRFEQYTEAFF
>TRBV19|13|-|TRBJ1-3
CASSQGAGNTIYF
>TRBV7-3|15|few|TRBJ1-1
CASSLGTKANTEAFF
>TRBV28|15|-|TRBJ1-4
CASSSTLLGNEKLFF
>TRBV7-9|16|-|TRBJ1-6
CASSLGKTGMNSPLHF
>TRBV5-4|14|once|TRBJ2-3
CASSYQTSTDTQYF
>TRBV18|16|-|TRBJ2-1
CASSPPPEYIYNEQFF
>TRBV30|11|-|TRBJ2-5
CACQTGVTQYF
>TRBV5-1|14|-|TRBJ1-2
CASSRSTGGYGYTF
>TRBV7-2|16|-|TRBJ2-7
CASRPHPAGSPYEQYF
>TRBV19|15|-|TRBJ1-5
CASSIRTGGFQPQHF
>TRBV7-2|14|-|TRBJ1-3
CASSLDSGGNTIYF
>TRBV11-2|16|-|TRBJ1-1
CASSPRLMGDQTEAFF
>TRBV27|15|once|TRBJ2-1
CASSPTGTGPNEQFF
>TRBV6-1|12|few|TRBJ1-2
CASSGQGNGYTF
>TRBV2|14|-|TRBJ2-3
CASRNSGGGDTQYF
>TRBV7-2|14|-|TRBJ2-7
CASSPGQADYEQYF
>TRBV5-1|18|-|TRBJ2-3
CASSLWASGGMSTDTQYF